Listed here is a single T cell receptor (beta chain). This clonotype occurred many times. No cognate antigen has been identified for it. Per-base quality was not reported, and no clone a single base away is much larger than it. This specimen belongs to a study of CD8 T cells in ankylosing spondylitis (dated by TCRdb to the late 2010s). Regarding the research as a whole: T cell receptor beta repertoires were profiled in healthy donors and ankylosing spondylitis patients so that disease-linked TCR variants could be found. In total, the full study cohort was made up of some 110 healthy donors and 25 or so ankylosing spondylitis patients. Peripheral blood samples were taken, and synovial fluid was additionally collected from ankylosing spondylitis patients.

TCRdb records Illumina HiSeq 2500 as the sequencer. Quantitative 5'-RACE with molecular barcodes was used to prepare TCR beta libraries. The paper's data handling went like this. A new computational method, built on a probabilistic model of VDJ rearrangement, was used to identify disease-linked TCR variants. TCRdb reprocessed the public reads (quality trimming at Q25 with fastp, clone calling with MiXCR) and kept in-frame beta chains. Entries are consolidated by CDR3 protein sequence, retaining the most common genes and DNA. The V and J calls follow TCRdb's processing rather than the paper's. The sample has under 400,000 distinct CDR3 sequences on record, roughly 12% of them singletons. The ten biggest clones cover 9.1% of the sample. The germline V gene (reference sequence) sets CDR1 to DFQATT and CDR2 to SNEGSKA. The junction shows trimming of 3 bases on V and 4 bases on J, plus 16 bases between the germline ends. The cysteine opens and the phenylalanine closes a CDR3 of 15 amino acids. Of the read, only the CDR3 DNA is kept; its 45 bases are in frame from base 1.

Results and caveats for the whole study, not just this receptor: In peripheral blood, the disease-linked clones were found at relatively low frequencies and had a CD8+ phenotype. Some motif variants had previously been reported in the synovial fluid and blood of reactive arthritis patients, which suggests shared mechanisms of disease initiation. Significant enrichment of the disease-linked clones was reported in matched synovial fluid samples from ankylosing spondylitis patients. A TCR beta motif of fewer than 10 highly homologous amino acid variants appeared characteristic of blood from ankylosing spondylitis patients.

The source material was blood, either unsorted or a sorted T cell fraction (not recorded which). The chain uses TRBV20-1 and TRBJ1-5, with the D gene not clear enough to name. The receptor was derived from a female donor with ankylosing spondylitis or in good health (not recorded which). The DNA sequence is given as TGCAGTGCTAGGGGCCGTGAAGCATTAAATCAGCCCCAGCATTTT. Translated, it gives CSARGREALNQPQHF.